This entry lists 15 T cell receptor beta chains sequenced from one sample in a study of T-cell memory formation after mild COVID-19 (dated by TCRdb to the early 2020s). Library generation was performed with 5' RACE. The run used an Illumina NovaSeq 6000. TCRdb reprocessed the public reads (quality trimming at Q25 with fastp, clone calling with MiXCR) and kept in-frame beta chains. Duplicate CDR3 protein sequences are folded into a single record with the most common DNA and genes. The sample has approximately 98,000 distinct CDR3 sequences on record, 15% to 20% of them singletons. 5% to 6.5% of the sample lies in the top ten. The sample was PBMCs or a T cell subset sorted from them (not recorded which). Source of these receptors: a young man who had mild COVID-19 (a few samples of this study predate the infection). The sample titles of this study are shuffled in the database, so cell type and time point are left out; the donor was told from shared clones.

This clonotype was seen more than once but under ten times. The genes are TRBV2 and TRBJ2-3, with no clear D. The CDR3 spans 13 residues. CDR1 SNHLY and CDR2 FYNNEI come from the germline V gene. V lost 4 bases and J lost 1, with 6 bases in between. As DNA, the CDR3 is TGTGCCAGCAGTGGTACGGGCACAGATACGCAGTATTTT. Amino acid sequence: CASSGTGTDTQYF.

This clonotype turned up a few times. The chain uses TRBV6-5 and TRBJ1-5; 8 positions agree with TRBD1. The length of the CDR3 is 13 residues. Germline CDR1 MNHEY, CDR2 SVGAGI. Trimming took 6 bases from V and 6 from J; bases not matched to a gene: 4. The CDR3 nucleotides are TGTGCCAGCAGACCAGGGGGCTTTCAGCCCCAGCATTTT. This sequence encodes CASRPGGFQPQHF.

This clonotype was counted a few times. The V call is TRBV5-1, the J call TRBJ1-1; D gene uncertain. Germline CDR1 is SGHRS and CDR2 is YFSETQ. The CDR3 has 13 amino acids. Trimming stripped 0 bases from V and 4 bases from J, with 7 bases between. CDR3 sequence reads: CASSLALSTEAFF. CDR3 sequence (DNA): TGCGCCAGCAGCTTGGCCCTAAGCACTGAAGCTTTCTTT.

This clonotype was counted between two and nine times. CDR3 region: CASSSSYYEQYF. The CDR3 nucleotides are TGTGCCAGCAGCTCGAGTTACTACGAGCAGTACTTC. The rearrangement uses TRBV7-2 and TRBJ2-7; the D is unclear. V lost 4 bases and J 3 bases, leaving 7 bases between the germline ends. Looked up from germline, CDR1 is SGHTA and CDR2 is FQGNSA. CDR3 length equals 12 residues.

J is TRBJ1-2 and V is TRBV28, with D unresolved. The germline V gene encodes CDR1 MDHEN and CDR2 SYDVKM. The CDR3 sequence is 12 residues long. V shed 4 bases and J shed 4 bases, with 7 bases lying between them. The CDR3 sequence: CASSWGTYGYTF. CDR3 in DNA: TGTGCCAGCAGTTGGGGAACCTATGGCTACACCTTC.

To note about this clonotype: The junction shows a germline mismatch at one end, possibly a read error. The rearrangement joins TRBV24-1 to TRBJ1-2; D perhaps matches TRBD1 (5 bases). Germline V gene lookup returns CDR1 KGHDR and CDR2 SFDVKD. The CDR3 extends over 14 amino acids. The CDR3 coding sequence is TGTGCCACCAGTGACCATCGGGACCCCCCGGAGTGGGCGTTC. It translates to CATSDHRDPPEWAF.

This clonotype was recorded at least ten times. CDR3 sequence reads: CSAGTTLGNEQFF. CDR3 nucleotide sequence: TGCAGCGCTGGGACTACCCTCGGCAATGAGCAGTTCTTC. The chain has TRBV29-1 and TRBJ2-1, with 7 bases identical to TRBD2. The V segment lost 7 bases and the J segment 6 bases; nucleotides outside the gene matches: 9. Germline-derived CDR1 and CDR2 are SQVTM and ANQGSEA. This CDR3 has 13 residues.

The chain recombines TRBV20-1 with TRBJ1-2; D is undetermined. CDR3 length: 12 amino acids. Germline CDR1 DFQATT, CDR2 SNEGSKA (reference sequence). V lost 1 base and J lost 5, with 8 bases in between. The CDR3: CSARGSGYGYTF. The CDR3 DNA follows: TGCAGTGCTAGAGGCTCTGGGTATGGCTACACCTTC.

This clonotype was seen only a few times. This chain connects TRBV7-2 to TRBJ2-5; D is possibly TRBD1 (8 bases). Germline lookup yields CDR1 SGHTA and CDR2 FQGNSA. V was cut by 7 bases and J by 5 bases, with 11 bases left in between. This CDR3 is 12 amino acids long. CDR3 in DNA: TGTGCCAGCAACAGGGGGGGGGAGACCCAGTACTTC. This gives the protein CASNRGGETQYF.

As regards this clonotype: Just one base apart from a much larger clone, this may be a read error. This rearrangement joins TRBV7-2 to TRBJ1-1; D ambiguous. The CDR3 is 15 residues long. Trimming took off 4 bases at V and 4 bases at J, with 16 bases between the two ends. CDR1 is SGHTA and CDR2 is FQGNSA in the germline V gene. The CDR3 DNA follows: TGTGCCAGCAGCTCGGATCGGGAGGGTACCACTGAAGCTTTCTTT. Amino acid sequence: CASSSDREGTTEAFF.

CDR3 DNA sequence: TGTGCCAGCAGCTTAGCCCCGACTAGCGGGGGGCCTCTGAACACCGGGGAGCTGTTTTTT. Protein: CASSLAPTSGGPLNTGELFF. The gene calls are TRBV7-6 and TRBJ2-2; 13 bases fit TRBD2. CDR3 size: 20 residues. Germline V gives CDR1 SGHVS, CDR2 FNYEAQ. J was trimmed by 1 base and V by 0 bases; bases with no gene match: 8.

In its sample, this clonotype was seen a few times. This chain uses TRBV7-8 with TRBJ2-7; 8 nucleotides match TRBD1. The CDR3 covers 14 residues. Per germline, CDR1 SGHVS and CDR2 FQNEAQ. The ends lost 1 base at V and 2 bases at J; junction bases unmatched: 1. The CDR3 is CASSLGTGPYEQYF. In DNA, the CDR3 is TGTGCCAGCAGCTTAGGGACAGGGCCCTACGAGCAGTACTTC.

CDR3 residues: CASSPPYYTEAFF. DNA for the CDR3: TGTGCCAGCAGTCCCCCGTACTACACTGAAGCTTTCTTT. The rearrangement uses TRBV28 and TRBJ1-1, with no clear D. The CDR3 contains 13 residues. CDR1 and CDR2 from the germline V gene are MDHEN and SYDVKM. Trimming took off 5 bases at V and 3 bases at J, with 10 bases between the two ends.

The chain is built from TRBV29-1 and TRBJ2-5; D gene unclear. Germline lookup yields CDR1 SQVTM and CDR2 ANQGSEA. Trimming took off 3 bases at V and 9 bases at J, with 11 bases between the two ends. There are 11 residues in the CDR3. This chain's CDR3 is CSVDGGIPQYF. The DNA for the CDR3 is TGCAGCGTTGACGGTGGCATACCCCAGTACTTC.

This chain connects TRBV20-1 to TRBJ1-1; possibly TRBD1 for D (6 bases). The CDR3 sequence is 14 residues long. V lost 6 bases to trimming and J lost 0 bases, with 14 bases between them. CDR1 is DFQATT and CDR2 is SNEGSKA in the germline V gene (reference sequence). The DNA of the CDR3 is TGCAGTGCATCGGGACAATCTCTGAACACTGAAGCTTTCTTT. Amino acids: CSASGQSLNTEAFF.